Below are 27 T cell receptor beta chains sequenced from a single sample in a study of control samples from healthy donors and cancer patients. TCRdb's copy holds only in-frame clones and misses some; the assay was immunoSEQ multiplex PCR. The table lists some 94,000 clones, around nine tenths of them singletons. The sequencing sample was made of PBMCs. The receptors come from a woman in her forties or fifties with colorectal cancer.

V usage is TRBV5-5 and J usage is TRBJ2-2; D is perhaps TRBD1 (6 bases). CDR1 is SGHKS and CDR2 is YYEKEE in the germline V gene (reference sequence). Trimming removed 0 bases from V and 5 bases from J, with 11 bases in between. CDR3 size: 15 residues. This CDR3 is CASSLDRVGTGELFF. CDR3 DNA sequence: TGTGCCAGCAGCTTGGACAGGGTGGGAACCGGGGAGCTGTTTTTT.

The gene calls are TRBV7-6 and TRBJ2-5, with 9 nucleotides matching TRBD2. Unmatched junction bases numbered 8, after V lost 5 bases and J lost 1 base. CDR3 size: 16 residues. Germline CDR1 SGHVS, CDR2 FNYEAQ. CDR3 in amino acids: CASSPRLAEGQETQYF. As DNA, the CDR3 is TGTGCCAGCAGCCCTAGACTAGCGGAGGGCCAAGAGACCCAGTACTTC. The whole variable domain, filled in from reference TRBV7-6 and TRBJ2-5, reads GAGVSQSPRYKVTKRGQDVALRCDPISGHVSLYWYRQALGQGPEFLTYFNYEAQQDKSGLPNDRFSAERPEGSISTLTIQRTEQRDSAMYRCASSPRLAEGQETQYFGPGTRLLVL.

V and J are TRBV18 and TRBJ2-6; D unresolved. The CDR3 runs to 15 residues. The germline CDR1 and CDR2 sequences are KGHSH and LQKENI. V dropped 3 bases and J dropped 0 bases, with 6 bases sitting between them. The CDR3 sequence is CASSPEISGANVLTF. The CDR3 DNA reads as TGTGCCAGCTCACCGGAGATCTCTGGGGCCAACGTCCTGACTTTC.

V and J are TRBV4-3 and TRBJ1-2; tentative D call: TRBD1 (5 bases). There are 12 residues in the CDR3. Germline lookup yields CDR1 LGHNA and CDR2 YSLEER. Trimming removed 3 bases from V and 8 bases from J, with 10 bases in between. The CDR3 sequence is CASSQRRGGYTF. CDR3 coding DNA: TGCGCCAGCAGCCAGAGGAGGGGCGGCTACACCTTC.

The CDR3 region is CASRVTGFGTEAFF. The CDR3 DNA reads as TGTGCCAGTAGGGTAACCGGGTTCGGCACTGAAGCTTTCTTT. V usage is TRBV19 and J usage is TRBJ1-1; D is ambiguous. The germline V gene has CDR1 LNHDA and CDR2 SQIVND (reference sequence). The length of the CDR3 is 14 residues. Trimming stripped 6 bases from V and 4 bases from J, with 15 bases between.

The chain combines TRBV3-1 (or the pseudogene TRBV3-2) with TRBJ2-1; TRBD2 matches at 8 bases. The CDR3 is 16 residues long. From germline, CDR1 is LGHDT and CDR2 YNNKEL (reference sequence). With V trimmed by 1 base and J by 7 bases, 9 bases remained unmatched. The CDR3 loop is CASSQAGGQVRNEQFF. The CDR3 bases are TGTGCCAGCAGCCAAGCGGGGGGGCAGGTTAGGAATGAGCAGTTCTTC.

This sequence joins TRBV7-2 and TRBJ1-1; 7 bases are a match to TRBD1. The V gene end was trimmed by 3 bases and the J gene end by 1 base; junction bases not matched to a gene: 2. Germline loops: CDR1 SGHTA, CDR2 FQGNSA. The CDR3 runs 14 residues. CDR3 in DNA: TGTGCCAGCAGCTTGGGACAGACGAACACTGAAGCTTTCTTT. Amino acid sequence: CASSLGQTNTEAFF. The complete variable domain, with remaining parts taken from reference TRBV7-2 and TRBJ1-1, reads GAGVSQSPSNKVTEKGKDVELRCDPISGHTALYWYRQSLGQGLEFLIYFQGNSAPDKSGLPSDRFSAERTGGSVSTLTIQRTQQEDSAVYLCASSLGQTNTEAFFGQGTRLTVV.

Here the CDR3 DNA reads TGTGCCAGCAGTGAATCAGGGACAGACCTTAACTATGGCTACACCTTC. Translated: CASSESGTDLNYGYTF. This chain joins TRBV2 and TRBJ1-2; TRBD1 matches at 7 bases. Per the germline V gene, CDR1 is SNHLY and CDR2 is FYNNEI. CDR3 length equals 16 residues. J gave up 1 base and V 2 bases, and 7 bases lay outside the gene matches.

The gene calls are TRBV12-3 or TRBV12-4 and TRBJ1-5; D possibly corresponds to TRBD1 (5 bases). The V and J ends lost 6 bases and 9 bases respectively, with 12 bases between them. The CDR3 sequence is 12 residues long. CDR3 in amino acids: CASRNSGTPQHF. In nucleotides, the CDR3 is TGTGCCAGCAGAAATTCAGGGACGCCCCAGCATTTT.

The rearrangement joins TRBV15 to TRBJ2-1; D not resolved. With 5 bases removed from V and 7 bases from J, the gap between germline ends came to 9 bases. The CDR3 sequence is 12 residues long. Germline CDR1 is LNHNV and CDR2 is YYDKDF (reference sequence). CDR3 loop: CATSHRWNEQFF. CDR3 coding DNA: TGTGCCACCAGCCACCGATGGAATGAGCAGTTCTTC.

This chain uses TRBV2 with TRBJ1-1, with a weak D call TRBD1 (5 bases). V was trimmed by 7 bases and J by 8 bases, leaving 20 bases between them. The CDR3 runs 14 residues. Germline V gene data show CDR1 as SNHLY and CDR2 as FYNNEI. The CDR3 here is CASKNGAGLMEAFF. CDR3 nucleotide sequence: TGTGCCAGCAAAAATGGGGCAGGACTAATGGAAGCTTTCTTT.

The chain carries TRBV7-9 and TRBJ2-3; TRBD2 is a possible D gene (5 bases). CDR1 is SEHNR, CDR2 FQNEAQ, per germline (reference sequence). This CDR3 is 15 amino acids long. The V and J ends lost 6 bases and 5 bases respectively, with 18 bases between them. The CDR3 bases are TGTGCCAGCAGTAGTTTGGGGATGGAGGTAGATACGCAGTATTTT. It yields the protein CASSSLGMEVDTQYF.

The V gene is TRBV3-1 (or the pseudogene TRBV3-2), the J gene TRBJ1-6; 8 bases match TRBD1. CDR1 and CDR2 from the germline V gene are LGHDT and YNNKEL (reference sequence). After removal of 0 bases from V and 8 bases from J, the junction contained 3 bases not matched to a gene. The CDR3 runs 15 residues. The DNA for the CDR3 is TGTGCCAGCAGCCAAGAACAGGGGGGATATTCACCCCTCCACTTT. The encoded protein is CASSQEQGGYSPLHF.

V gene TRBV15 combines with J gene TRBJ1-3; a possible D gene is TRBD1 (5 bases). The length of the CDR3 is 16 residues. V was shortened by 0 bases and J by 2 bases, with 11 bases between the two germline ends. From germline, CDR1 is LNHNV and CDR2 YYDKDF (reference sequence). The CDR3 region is CATSRDQGRTGNTIYF. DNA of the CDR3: TGTGCCACCAGCAGAGATCAGGGTAGAACTGGAAACACCATATATTTT. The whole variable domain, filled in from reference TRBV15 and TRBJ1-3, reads DAMVIQNPRYQVTQFGKPVTLSCSQTLNHNVMYWYQQKSSQAPKLLFHYYDKDFNNEADTPDNFQSRRPNTSFCFLDIRSPGLGDTAMYLCATSRDQGRTGNTIYFGEGSWLTVV.

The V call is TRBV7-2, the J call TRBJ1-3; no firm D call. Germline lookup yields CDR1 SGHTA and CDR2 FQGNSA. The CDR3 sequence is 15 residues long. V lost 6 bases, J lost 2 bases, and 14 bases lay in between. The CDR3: CASSHDLATGNTIYF. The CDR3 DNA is TGTGCCAGCAGTCACGACTTGGCAACTGGAAACACCATATATTTT.

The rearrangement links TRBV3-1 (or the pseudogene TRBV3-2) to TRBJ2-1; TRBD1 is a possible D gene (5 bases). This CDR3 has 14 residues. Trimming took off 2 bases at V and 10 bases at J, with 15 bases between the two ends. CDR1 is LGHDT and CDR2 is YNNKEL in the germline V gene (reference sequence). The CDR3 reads CASSQNTGQVEQFF. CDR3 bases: TGTGCCAGCAGCCAAAACACAGGCCAGGTCGAGCAGTTCTTC.

CDR3 sequence: CASTKRQGAGTGELFF. The CDR3 DNA reads TGCGCCAGCACGAAGAGACAGGGGGCTGGCACCGGGGAGCTGTTTTTT. The rearrangement joins TRBV4-1 to TRBJ2-2; TRBD1 matches 10 bases. Germline V CDR1 and CDR2: MGHRA, YSYEKL. This CDR3 is 16 amino acids long. With V trimmed by 7 bases and J by 4 bases, 9 bases remained unmatched.

As DNA, the CDR3 is TGTGCCAGCAGTGAAGCGCTAGGGCGAGAGACCCAGTACTTC. As protein: CASSEALGRETQYF. The chain links TRBV2 to TRBJ2-5, with D hard to call. Germline V gene sequence: CDR1 SNHLY, CDR2 FYNNEI. Deletions cut 0 bases from V and 4 bases from J, with 9 bases between. The CDR3 has 14 amino acids.

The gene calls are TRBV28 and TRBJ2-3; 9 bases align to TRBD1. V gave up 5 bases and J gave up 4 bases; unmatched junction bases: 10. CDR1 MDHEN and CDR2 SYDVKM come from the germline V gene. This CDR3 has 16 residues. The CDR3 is CASSQQGAGNADTQYF. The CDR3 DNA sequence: TGTGCCAGCAGTCAACAGGGGGCTGGGAACGCAGATACGCAGTATTTT. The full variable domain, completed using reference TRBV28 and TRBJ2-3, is DVKVTQSSRYLVKRTGEKVFLECVQDMDHENMFWYRQDPGLGLRLIYFSYDVKMKEKGDIPEGYSVSREKKERFSLILESASTNQTSMYLCASSQQGAGNADTQYFGPGTRLTVL.

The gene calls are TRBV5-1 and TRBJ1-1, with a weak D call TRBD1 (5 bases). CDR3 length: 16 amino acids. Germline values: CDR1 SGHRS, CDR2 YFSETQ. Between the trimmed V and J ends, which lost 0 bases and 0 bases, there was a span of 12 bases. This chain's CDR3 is CASSLGSGPLNTEAFF. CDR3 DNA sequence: TGCGCCAGCAGCTTGGGGTCAGGGCCCCTGAACACTGAAGCTTTCTTT. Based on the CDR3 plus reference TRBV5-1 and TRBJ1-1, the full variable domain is KAGVTQTPRYLIKTRGQQVTLSCSPISGHRSVSWYQQTPGQGLQFLFEYFSETQRNKGNFPGRFSGRQFSNSRSEMNVSTLELGDSALYLCASSLGSGPLNTEAFFGQGTRLTVV.

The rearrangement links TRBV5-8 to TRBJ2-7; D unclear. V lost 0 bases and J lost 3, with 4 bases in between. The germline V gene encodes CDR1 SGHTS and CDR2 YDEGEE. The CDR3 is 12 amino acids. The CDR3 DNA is TGTGCCAGCAGCTTGGAGGGCTACGAGCAGTACGTC. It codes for CASSLEGYEQYV.

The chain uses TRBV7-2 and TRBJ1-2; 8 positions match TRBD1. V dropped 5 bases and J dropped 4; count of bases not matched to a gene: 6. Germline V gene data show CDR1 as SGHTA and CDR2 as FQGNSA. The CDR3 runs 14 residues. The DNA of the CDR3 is TGTGCCAGCAGCCCACAGGGGGGAAGCTATGGCTACACCTTC. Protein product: CASSPQGGSYGYTF.

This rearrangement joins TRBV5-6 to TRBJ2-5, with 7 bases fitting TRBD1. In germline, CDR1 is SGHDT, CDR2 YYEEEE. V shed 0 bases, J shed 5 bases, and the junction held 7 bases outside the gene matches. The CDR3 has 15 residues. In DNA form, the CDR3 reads TGTGCCAGCAGCTTGGCCCCGGGCAGGGGGGAGACCCAGTACTTC. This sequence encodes CASSLAPGRGETQYF.

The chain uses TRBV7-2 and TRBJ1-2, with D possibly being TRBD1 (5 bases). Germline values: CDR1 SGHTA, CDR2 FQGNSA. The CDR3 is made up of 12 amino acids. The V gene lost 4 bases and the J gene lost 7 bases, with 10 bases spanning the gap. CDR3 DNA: TGTGCCAGCAGCTCTCGGGACTCTGGCTACACCTTC. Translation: CASSSRDSGYTF.

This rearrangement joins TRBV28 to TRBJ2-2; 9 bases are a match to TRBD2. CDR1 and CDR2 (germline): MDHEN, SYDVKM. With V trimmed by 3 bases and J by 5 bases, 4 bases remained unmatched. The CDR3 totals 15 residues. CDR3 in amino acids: CASSLGLARTGELFF. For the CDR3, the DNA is TGTGCCAGCAGTTTGGGACTAGCTCGTACCGGGGAGCTGTTTTTT.

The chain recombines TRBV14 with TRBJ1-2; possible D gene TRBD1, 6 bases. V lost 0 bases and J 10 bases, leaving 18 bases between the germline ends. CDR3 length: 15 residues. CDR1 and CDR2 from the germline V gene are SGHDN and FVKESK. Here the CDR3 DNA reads TGTGCCAGCAGCCAAGATCGTACAGGGTCGAGTCCCTACACCTTC. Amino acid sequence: CASSQDRTGSSPYTF.

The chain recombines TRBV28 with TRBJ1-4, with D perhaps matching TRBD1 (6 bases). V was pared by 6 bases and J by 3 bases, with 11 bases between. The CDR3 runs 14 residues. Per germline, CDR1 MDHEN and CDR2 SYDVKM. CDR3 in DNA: TGTGCCAGCAGAACAGGGCAGGCTAATGAAAAACTGTTTTTT. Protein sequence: CASRTGQANEKLFF. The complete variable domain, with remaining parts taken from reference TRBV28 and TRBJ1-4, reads DVKVTQSSRYLVKRTGEKVFLECVQDMDHENMFWYRQDPGLGLRLIYFSYDVKMKEKGDIPEGYSVSREKKERFSLILESASTNQTSMYLCASRTGQANEKLFFGSGTQLSVL.